These 21 T cell receptor beta chains share one sample of origin, sequenced in a study of cytomegalovirus exposure and HLA in healthy donors. PCR used 60 Vbeta primers and 13 Jbeta primers. Here immunoSEQ multiplex PCR was the method, and the copy in TCRdb shows in-frame clones only, minus some. There are 120,000 to 150,000 clones in the sample; around 75% occur only once, and 1.5% to 2% lies in the top ten. Sequencing was done on a sample of PBMCs. The receptors derive from a woman aged 30 to 39 in good health and CMV-seronegative.

V is TRBV19 and J is TRBJ2-7, with TRBD2 as a possible D gene (6 bases). Trimming pared 3 bases from V and 6 bases from J, leaving 12 bases between. The germline gives CDR1 LNHDA, CDR2 SQIVND (reference sequence). There are 13 residues in the CDR3. For the CDR3, the DNA is TGTGCCAGTAGTATGCGGGACCGGATCGAGCAGTACTTC. It specifies CASSMRDRIEQYF.

This chain uses TRBV11-2 with TRBJ1-1; 8 bases are a match to TRBD1. Germline V gene lookup returns CDR1 SGHAT and CDR2 FQNNGV. The CDR3 runs 15 residues. V shed 2 bases, J shed 3 bases, and the junction held 5 bases outside the gene matches. CDR3 DNA sequence: TGTGCCAGCAGCTTATACGCAGGGGGCTACACTGAAGCTTTCTTT. This encodes CASSLYAGGYTEAFF.

This clone showed up just once. The chain couples TRBV11-3 to TRBJ2-1; D unclear. V lost 5 bases to trimming and J lost 8 bases, with 10 bases between them. This CDR3 contains 12 residues. Per germline, CDR1 SGHNT and CDR2 YENEEA. CDR3 region: CASSQTSDEQFF. CDR3 nucleotides: TGTGCCAGCAGCCAGACTTCAGATGAGCAGTTCTTC.

The V gene is TRBV28, the J gene TRBJ2-5, with 8 bases aligning to TRBD2. The V segment lost 2 bases and the J segment 1 base; nucleotides outside the gene matches: 6. CDR3 size: 16 residues. The germline V gene encodes CDR1 MDHEN and CDR2 SYDVKM. CDR3 in amino acids: CASSLRGGGLQETQYF. CDR3 nucleotides: TGTGCCAGCAGTTTACGTGGCGGGGGGCTCCAAGAGACCCAGTACTTC.

The chain carries TRBV7-2 and TRBJ2-2; TRBD1 agrees at 9 bases. V was clipped by 5 bases and J by 7 bases; unmatched bases: 5. CDR3 length: 14 amino acids. Germline loops: CDR1 SGHTA, CDR2 FQGNSA. For the CDR3, the DNA is TGTGCCAGCAGCCCGGGACAGGGCAACGGGGAGCTGTTTTTT. Its protein is CASSPGQGNGELFF.

The gene calls are TRBV5-1 and TRBJ1-1, with a weak D call TRBD1 (5 bases). Trimming pared 0 bases from V and 4 bases from J, leaving 10 bases between. The CDR3 covers 14 residues. Looked up from germline, CDR1 is SGHRS and CDR2 is YFSETQ. CDR3 protein: CASSLAQGSTEAFF. The CDR3 coding sequence is TGCGCCAGCAGCTTGGCCCAGGGATCCACTGAAGCTTTCTTT.

V usage is TRBV7-9 and J usage is TRBJ2-1, with a tentative D call TRBD2 (6 bases). V was clipped by 4 bases and J by 3 bases, with 16 bases between them. In germline, CDR1 is SEHNR, CDR2 FQNEAQ (reference sequence). The CDR3 length is 16 residues. CDR3 in amino acids: CASSSSALAGYNEQFF. CDR3 nucleotides: TGTGCCAGCAGCTCATCTGCACTAGCAGGCTACAATGAGCAGTTCTTC.

In this sample, this clone turned up a few times. Additional DNA sequences in this sample encode the identical CDR3. The chain recombines TRBV7-9 with TRBJ1-1; D is possibly TRBD1 (5 bases). V dropped 2 bases and J dropped 7 bases, with 5 bases sitting between them. This CDR3 has 11 amino acids. CDR1 and CDR2 (germline): SEHNR, FQNEAQ (reference sequence). This CDR3 reads CASSLTGEAFF. For the CDR3, the DNA is TGTGCCAGCAGCTTAACAGGTGAAGCTTTCTTT.

The sample holds one count of this clone. V usage is TRBV19 and J usage is TRBJ2-7; TRBD2 agrees at 9 bases. V shed 5 bases and J 2 bases; nucleotides not matched to a gene: 4. The CDR3 covers 14 residues. The V gene's germline CDR1 is LNHDA and CDR2 SQIVND (reference sequence). The CDR3 protein is CASSLTSGTYEQYF. In nucleotides, the CDR3 is TGTGCCAGTAGTTTGACTAGCGGTACCTACGAGCAGTACTTC. Together with reference TRBV19 and TRBJ2-7, the CDR3 gives the full variable domain: DGGITQSPKYLFRKEGQNVTLSCEQNLNHDAMYWYRQDPGQGLRLIYYSQIVNDFQKGDIAEGYSVSREKKESFPLTVTSAQKNPTAFYLCASSLTSGTYEQYFGPGTRLTVT.

V usage is TRBV5-6 and J usage is TRBJ1-5; D might be TRBD1 (6 bases). Trimming stripped 4 bases from V and 2 bases from J, with 16 bases between. The V gene's germline CDR1 is SGHDT and CDR2 YYEEEE. The CDR3 extends over 16 amino acids. The CDR3 loop is CASSGLGGGGNQPQHF. The CDR3 DNA sequence: TGTGCCAGCAGCGGTTTAGGGGGAGGGGGCAATCAGCCCCAGCATTTT.

V gene TRBV29-1 combines with J gene TRBJ1-1; TRBD1 aligns across 8 bases. Germline trimming cut 5 bases from V and 4 bases from J; bases unmatched to any gene: 18. Germline V lookup: CDR1 SQVTM, CDR2 ANQGSEA. The CDR3 is 17 amino acids. CDR3 bases: TGCAGCGTTCCCCCTCCGGGACAGGTAGGTTTGGGCACTGAAGCTTTCTTT. Its protein is CSVPPPGQVGLGTEAFF.

The table lists this clone with a few counts. The chain links TRBV7-9 to TRBJ2-1; tentative D call: TRBD1 (5 bases). Trimming removed 5 bases at V and 6 bases at J, with 17 bases between. The CDR3 extends over 15 amino acids. Germline assignment: CDR1 SEHNR and CDR2 FQNEAQ (reference sequence). The CDR3 coding sequence is TGTGCCAGCAGCCCCGCCGACAGTGGGATCAATGAGCAGTTCTTC. Its translation: CASSPADSGINEQFF.

The chain has TRBV5-5 and TRBJ1-5; the D gene is possibly TRBD1 (6 bases). CDR1 SGHKS and CDR2 YYEKEE come from the germline V gene (reference sequence). Trimming took 0 bases from V and 5 from J, leaving 9 bases between them. This CDR3 has 14 amino acids. DNA of the CDR3: TGTGCCAGCAGCTTGGAAGGGGGAGATCAGCCCCAGCATTTT. Translating it yields CASSLEGGDQPQHF.

The rearrangement uses TRBV28 and TRBJ1-5; TRBD1 matches at 7 bases. The CDR3 is 13 amino acids. J lost 4 bases, V lost 7 bases, and 4 bases had no gene match. Germline CDR1 reads MDHEN; CDR2 reads SYDVKM. Written as DNA, the CDR3 is TGTGCCAGCACGACAGGGTGGAATCAGCCCCAGCATTTT. Its protein is CASTTGWNQPQHF.

With regard to this clone: This sample also contains other DNA sequences that code for the same CDR3. The chain employs TRBV7-9 and TRBJ2-1, with TRBD2 identical over 9 bases. V lost 2 bases and J lost 1; bases outside the gene matches: 3. In germline, CDR1 is SEHNR, CDR2 FQNEAQ (reference sequence). The CDR3 is 16 amino acids. DNA for the CDR3: TGTGCCAGCAGCTTATCTCTAGCGGGGTCCTACAATGAGCAGTTCTTC. Encoded protein: CASSLSLAGSYNEQFF.

The chain recombines TRBV7-8 with TRBJ2-5; TRBD1 is a possible D gene (6 bases). The last part of the DNA fits TRBJ2-7 better; the J call may be wrong. CDR1 is SGHVS, CDR2 FQNEAQ, per germline. The CDR3 has 13 residues. The chain's CDR3 is CASSYSGDGEQYF. The CDR3 region has the DNA TGTGCCAGCAGTTACTCAGGGGACGGCGAGCAGTACTTC.

This clone was picked up a small number of times. The chain uses TRBV6-6 and TRBJ2-2; maybe TRBD2 (7 bases). Germline CDR1 and CDR2: MNHNY and SVGAGI (reference sequence). The CDR3 sequence is 15 residues long. V was pared by 6 bases and J by 2 bases, with 13 bases between. Written as DNA, the CDR3 is TGTGCCAGCAGCTGGGGGGGGCGAAACACCGGGGAGCTGTTTTTT. It encodes CASSWGGRNTGELFF.

This chain connects TRBV6-1 to TRBJ2-3, with D hard to call. In germline, CDR1 is MNHNS, CDR2 SASEGT. Between the trimmed V and J ends, which lost 6 bases and 1 base, there was a span of 11 bases. This CDR3 spans 14 amino acids. The CDR3 nucleotides are TGTGCCAGCAGCCCGGAGCCTGGCACAGATACGCAGTATTTT. Residues: CASSPEPGTDTQYF.

This sequence joins TRBV21-1 and TRBJ2-3; the DNA was not used to check the table's D call, TRBD2. TRBV21-1 has pseudogene status. The CDR3 consists of 16 residues. The CDR3 nucleotides read TGTGCCAGCAGCTCCCGACTAGCGAGGAGCACAGATACGCAGTATTTT. Translating it yields CASSSRLARSTDTQYF.

This clone was recorded a few times. The rearrangement links TRBV18 to TRBJ2-5; TRBD2 matches 10 bases. The germline V gene has CDR1 KGHSH and CDR2 LQKENI. The length of the CDR3 is 17 residues. V gave up 2 bases and J gave up 6 bases; unmatched junction bases: 12. Here the CDR3 reads CASSPIPSGGAGQTQYF. CDR3 bases: TGTGCCAGCTCACCAATTCCTAGCGGGGGCGCCGGGCAGACCCAGTACTTC.

The chain links TRBV6-5 to TRBJ1-6; 10 positions match TRBD1. This CDR3 spans 15 amino acids. The V and J ends lost 4 bases and 5 bases, in that order; junction bases with no gene match: 2. Germline CDR1 MNHEY, CDR2 SVGAGI. This CDR3 reads CASSSGTGDNSPLHF. CDR3 DNA: TGTGCCAGCAGTTCCGGGACAGGGGATAATTCACCCCTCCACTTT.